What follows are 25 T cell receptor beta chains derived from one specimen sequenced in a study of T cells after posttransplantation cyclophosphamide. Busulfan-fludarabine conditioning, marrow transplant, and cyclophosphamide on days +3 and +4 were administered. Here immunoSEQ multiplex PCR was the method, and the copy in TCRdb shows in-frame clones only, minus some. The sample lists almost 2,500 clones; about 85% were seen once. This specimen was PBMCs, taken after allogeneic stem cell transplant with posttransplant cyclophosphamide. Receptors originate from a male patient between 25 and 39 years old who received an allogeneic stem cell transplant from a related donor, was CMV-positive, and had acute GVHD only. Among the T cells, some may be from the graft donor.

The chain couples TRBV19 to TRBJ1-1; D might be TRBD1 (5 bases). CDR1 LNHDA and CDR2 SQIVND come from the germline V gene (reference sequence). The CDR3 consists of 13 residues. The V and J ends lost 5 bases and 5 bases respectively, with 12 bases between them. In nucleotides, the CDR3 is TGTGCCAGTAGTCTTACGGGGGTAACTGAAGCTTTCTTT. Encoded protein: CASSLTGVTEAFF. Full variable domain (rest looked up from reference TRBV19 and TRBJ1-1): DGGITQSPKYLFRKEGQNVTLSCEQNLNHDAMYWYRQDPGQGLRLIYYSQIVNDFQKGDIAEGYSVSREKKESFPLTVTSAQKNPTAFYLCASSLTGVTEAFFGQGTRLTVV.

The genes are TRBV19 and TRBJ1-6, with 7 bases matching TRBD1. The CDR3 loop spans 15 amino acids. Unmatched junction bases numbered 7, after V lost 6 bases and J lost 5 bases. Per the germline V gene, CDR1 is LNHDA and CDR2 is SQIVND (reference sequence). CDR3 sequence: CASRRQGMDNSPLHF. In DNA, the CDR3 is TGTGCCAGTAGGAGACAGGGCATGGATAATTCACCCCTCCACTTT.

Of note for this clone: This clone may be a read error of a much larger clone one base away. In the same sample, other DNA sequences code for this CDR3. DNA of the CDR3: TGTGCCAGCAGCGTCGACAGAACCCTGGGTGAGCAGTACTTC. It yields the protein CASSVDRTLGEQYF. The chain couples TRBV2 to TRBJ2-7, with a possible D match to TRBD1 (5 bases). Between the trimmed V and J ends, which lost 6 bases and 7 bases, there was a span of 19 bases. CDR1 is SNHLY, CDR2 FYNNEI, per germline. CDR3 length: 14 residues.

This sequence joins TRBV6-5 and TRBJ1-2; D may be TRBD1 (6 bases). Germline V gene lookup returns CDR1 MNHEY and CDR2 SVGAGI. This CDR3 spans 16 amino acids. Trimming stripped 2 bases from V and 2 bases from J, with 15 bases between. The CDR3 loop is CASSYDGTPSNYGYTF. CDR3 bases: TGTGCCAGCAGTTACGATGGGACACCTTCCAACTATGGCTACACCTTC.

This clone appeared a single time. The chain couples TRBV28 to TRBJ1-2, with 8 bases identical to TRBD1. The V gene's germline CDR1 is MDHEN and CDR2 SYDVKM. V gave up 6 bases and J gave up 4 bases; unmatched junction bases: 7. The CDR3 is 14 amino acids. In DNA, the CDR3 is TGTGCCAGCAGCCCCCCGACAGGGGCCTATGGCTACACCTTC. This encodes CASSPPTGAYGYTF.

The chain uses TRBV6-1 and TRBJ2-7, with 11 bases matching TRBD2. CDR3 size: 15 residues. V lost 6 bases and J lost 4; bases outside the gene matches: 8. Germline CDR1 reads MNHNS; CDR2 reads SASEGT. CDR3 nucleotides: TGTGCCAGCAGAGGGGGGACTAGCGGAAATTACGAGCAGTACTTC. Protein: CASRGGTSGNYEQYF.

The CDR3 coding sequence is TGTGCCAGCAGTAACCCGGGACAGACTCCCCATGGCTACACCTTC. Its protein product is CASSNPGQTPHGYTF. The genes are TRBV2 and TRBJ1-2; TRBD1 matches at 7 bases. Trimming at V came to 5 bases and at J to 6 bases, leaving 12 bases not matched to a gene. The germline CDR1 and CDR2 sequences are SNHLY and FYNNEI. CDR3 length: 15 amino acids.

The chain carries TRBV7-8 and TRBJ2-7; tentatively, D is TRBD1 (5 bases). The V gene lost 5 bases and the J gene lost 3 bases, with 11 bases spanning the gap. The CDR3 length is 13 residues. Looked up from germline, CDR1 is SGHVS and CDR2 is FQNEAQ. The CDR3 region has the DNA TGTGCCAGCAGCCCAGGGAAGATCTACGAGCAGTACTTC. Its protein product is CASSPGKIYEQYF.

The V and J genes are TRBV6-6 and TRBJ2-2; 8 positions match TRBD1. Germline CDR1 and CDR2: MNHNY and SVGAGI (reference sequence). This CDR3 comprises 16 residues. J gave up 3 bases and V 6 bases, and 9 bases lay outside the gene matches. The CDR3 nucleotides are TGTGCCAGCAGCCCTCGACAGGGGTTAGACACCGGGGAGCTGTTTTTT. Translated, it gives CASSPRQGLDTGELFF.

CDR3: CASSEGAGAIYEQYF. CDR3 DNA: TGTGCCAGCAGTGAAGGAGCGGGGGCAATATACGAGCAGTACTTC. The rearrangement uses TRBV6-1 and TRBJ2-7; TRBD2 aligns across 8 bases. Trimming removed 1 base from V and 4 bases from J; junction bases left unmatched: 6. Germline CDR1 and CDR2: MNHNS and SASEGT. This CDR3 is built from 15 residues.

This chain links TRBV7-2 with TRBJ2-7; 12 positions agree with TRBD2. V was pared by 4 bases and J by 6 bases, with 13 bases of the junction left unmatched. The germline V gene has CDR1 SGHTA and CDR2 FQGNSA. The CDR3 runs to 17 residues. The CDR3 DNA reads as TGTGCCAGCAGCTCACCGGGACTAGCGGGTCTATTAGGCGAGCAGTACTTC. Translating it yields CASSSPGLAGLLGEQYF.

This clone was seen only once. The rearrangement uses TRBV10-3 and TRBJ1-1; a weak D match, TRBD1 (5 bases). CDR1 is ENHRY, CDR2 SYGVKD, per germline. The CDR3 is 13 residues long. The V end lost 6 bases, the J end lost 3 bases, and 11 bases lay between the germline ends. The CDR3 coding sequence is TGTGCCATCAGGGGGGACTGGGACACTGAAGCTTTCTTT. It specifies CAIRGDWDTEAFF.

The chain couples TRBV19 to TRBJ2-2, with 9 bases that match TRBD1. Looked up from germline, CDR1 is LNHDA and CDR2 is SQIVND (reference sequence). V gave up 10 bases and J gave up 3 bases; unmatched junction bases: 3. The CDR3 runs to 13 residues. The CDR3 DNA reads TGTGCCACCAGGGACAGGGACACCGGGGAGCTGTTTTTT. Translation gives CATRDRDTGELFF.

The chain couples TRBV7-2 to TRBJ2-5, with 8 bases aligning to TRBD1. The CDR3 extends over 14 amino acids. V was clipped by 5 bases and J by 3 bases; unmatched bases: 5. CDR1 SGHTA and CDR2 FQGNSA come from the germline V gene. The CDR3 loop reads CASSKDRAKETQYF. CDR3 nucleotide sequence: TGTGCCAGCAGCAAGGACAGGGCTAAAGAGACCCAGTACTTC.

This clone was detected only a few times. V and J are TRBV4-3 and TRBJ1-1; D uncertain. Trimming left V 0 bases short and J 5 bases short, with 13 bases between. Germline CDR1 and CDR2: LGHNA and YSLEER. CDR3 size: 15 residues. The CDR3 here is CASSQDLVSGTEAFF. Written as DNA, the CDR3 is TGCGCCAGCAGCCAAGATCTTGTCTCGGGAACTGAAGCTTTCTTT.

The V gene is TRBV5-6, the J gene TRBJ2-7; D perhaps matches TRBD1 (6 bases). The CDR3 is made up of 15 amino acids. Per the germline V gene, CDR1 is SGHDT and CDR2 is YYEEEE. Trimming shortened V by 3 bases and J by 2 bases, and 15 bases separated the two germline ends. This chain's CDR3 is CASSSYTGLPYEQYF. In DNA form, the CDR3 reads TGTGCCAGCAGCTCATACACAGGGCTGCCCTACGAGCAGTACTTC.

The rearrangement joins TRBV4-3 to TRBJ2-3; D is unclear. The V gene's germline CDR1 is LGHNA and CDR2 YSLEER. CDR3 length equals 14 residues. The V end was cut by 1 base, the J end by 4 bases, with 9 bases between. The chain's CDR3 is CASSQAERSDTQYF. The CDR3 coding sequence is TGCGCCAGCAGCCAAGCCGAGCGTTCAGATACGCAGTATTTT.

The CDR3: CASSYPRTGQGNYGYTF. CDR3 DNA: TGTGCCAGCAGCTACCCCCGGACAGGCCAGGGTAACTATGGCTACACCTTC. The V call is TRBV7-2, the J call TRBJ1-2; the match to TRBD1 covers 7 bases. Germline CDR1 is SGHTA and CDR2 is FQGNSA. The CDR3 totals 17 residues. V gave up 4 bases and J gave up 1 base; unmatched junction bases: 12. Using reference TRBV7-2 and TRBJ1-2 for the parts outside the CDR3, the full variable domain is GAGVSQSPSNKVTEKGKDVELRCDPISGHTALYWYRQSLGQGLEFLIYFQGNSAPDKSGLPSDRFSAERTGGSVSTLTIQRTQQEDSAVYLCASSYPRTGQGNYGYTFGSGTRLTVV.

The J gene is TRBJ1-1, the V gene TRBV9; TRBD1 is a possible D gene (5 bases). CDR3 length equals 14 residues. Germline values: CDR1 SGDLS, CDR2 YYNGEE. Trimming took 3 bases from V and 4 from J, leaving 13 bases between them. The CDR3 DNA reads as TGTGCCAGCAGCGCCATACTGCAGGGCACTGAAGCTTTCTTT. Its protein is CASSAILQGTEAFF.

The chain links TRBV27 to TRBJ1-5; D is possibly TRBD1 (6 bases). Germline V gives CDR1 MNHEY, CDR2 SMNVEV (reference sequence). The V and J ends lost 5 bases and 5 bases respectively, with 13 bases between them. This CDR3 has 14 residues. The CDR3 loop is CASSLTTGYQPQHF. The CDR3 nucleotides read TGTGCCAGCAGTCTGACGACAGGATATCAGCCCCAGCATTTT.

CDR3 region: CASSLIAGYEQYF. The DNA of the CDR3 is TGTGCCAGCAGCTTAATAGCGGGGTACGAGCAGTACTTC. This chain uses TRBV7-2 with TRBJ2-7, with 8 bases that match TRBD2. V lost 2 bases, J lost 4 bases, and 1 base stayed unmatched. The CDR3 consists of 13 residues. The germline V gene encodes CDR1 SGHTA and CDR2 FQGNSA.

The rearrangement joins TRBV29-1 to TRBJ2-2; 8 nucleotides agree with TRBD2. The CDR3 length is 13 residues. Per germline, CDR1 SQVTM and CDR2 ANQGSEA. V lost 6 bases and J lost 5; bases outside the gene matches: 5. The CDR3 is CSVGPSGTGELFF. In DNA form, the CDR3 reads TGCAGCGTGGGTCCTAGCGGGACCGGGGAGCTGTTTTTT.

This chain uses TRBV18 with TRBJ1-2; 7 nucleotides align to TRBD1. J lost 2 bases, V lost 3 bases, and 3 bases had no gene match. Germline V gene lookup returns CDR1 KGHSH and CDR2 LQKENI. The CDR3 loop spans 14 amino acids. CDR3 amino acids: CASSPEGANYGYTF. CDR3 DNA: TGTGCCAGCTCACCTGAGGGGGCGAACTATGGCTACACCTTC.

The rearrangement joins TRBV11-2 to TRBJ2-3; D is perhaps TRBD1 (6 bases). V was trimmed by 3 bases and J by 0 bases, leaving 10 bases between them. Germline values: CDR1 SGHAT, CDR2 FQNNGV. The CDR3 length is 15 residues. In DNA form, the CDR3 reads TGTGCCAGCAGCTTCGGGACACCCAGCACAGATACGCAGTATTTT. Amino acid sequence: CASSFGTPSTDTQYF.

This chain's CDR3 is CASSQAMRQETQYF. CDR3 bases: TGCGCCAGCAGCCAAGCTATGAGGCAAGAGACCCAGTACTTC. V and J are TRBV4-1 and TRBJ2-5; no definite D call. Trimming pared 1 base from V and 2 bases from J, leaving 8 bases between. Germline CDR1 and CDR2: MGHRA and YSYEKL. CDR3 size: 14 residues.